The 8 T cell receptor beta chains below all came from one sample that was sequenced in a study of T cell repertoires in cytomegalovirus infection. Using its own MiXCR run on the reads, TCRdb lists one record per CDR3 protein. The sample lists about 600,000 distinct CDR3 sequences, 24% occurring once. Sample: CD8+ T cells from PBMCs. Every receptor here comes from a human donor in good health (CMV status not recorded). Some clones in this sample may be carry-over from other donors' samples.

V gene TRBV7-4 combines with J gene TRBJ2-2; D remains ambiguous. The V gene's germline CDR1 is SGHVT and CDR2 SQSDAQ. The CDR3 has 16 residues. V shed 4 bases and J shed 8 bases, with 20 bases lying between them. The CDR3 coding sequence is TGTGCCAGCAGCTCCGAAGAGACATTAGGGCGAGGGGAGCTGTTTTTT. This sequence encodes CASSSEETLGRGELFF.

On this clonotype itself: A much larger clone differs from this one at a single base, so this may be a read error. J is TRBJ2-1 and V is TRBV7-2, with TRBD2 as a possible D gene (5 bases). The CDR3 contains 15 residues. Germline V gene lookup returns CDR1 SGHTA and CDR2 FQGNSA. The CDR3 nucleotides read TGTGTCAGCAAATCTTCGGGGAGCTTATACAATGAGCAGTTCTTC. As protein: CVSKSSGSLYNEQFF.

There are a few counts of this clonotype. The V call is TRBV15, the J call TRBJ2-1; D not resolved. The V end lost 2 bases, the J end lost 8 bases, and 10 bases lay between the germline ends. CDR3 length equals 13 residues. CDR1 is LNHNV and CDR2 is YYDKDF in the germline V gene (reference sequence). This CDR3 is CATSRKRAHEQFF. CDR3 in DNA: TGTGCCACCAGCAGAAAAAGGGCCCATGAGCAGTTCTTC.

In this sample, this clonotype turned up a few times. The genes are TRBV20-1 and TRBJ2-1; possible D gene TRBD1, 6 bases. V shed 6 bases and J shed 8 bases, with 26 bases lying between them. Germline-derived CDR1 and CDR2 are DFQATT and SNEGSKA (reference sequence). The CDR3 spans 16 residues. This CDR3 is CSANPEGEYVGDEQFF. The CDR3, as DNA: TGCAGTGCGAACCCCGAGGGGGAATACGTTGGCGATGAGCAGTTCTTC.

This sequence joins TRBV6-2 or TRBV6-3 and TRBJ2-1; D may correspond to TRBD1 or TRBD2 (6 bases each). Germline CDR1 reads MNHEY; CDR2 reads SVGEGT. The CDR3 consists of 13 residues. Trimming stripped 2 bases from V and 11 bases from J, with 13 bases between. CDR3 DNA sequence: TGTGCCAGCAGTTACAGCGGAGGGGGGAAGCAGTTCTTC. This codes for CASSYSGGGKQFF.

This clonotype appeared a few times. The chain links TRBV5-1 to TRBJ1-1, with D hard to call. With 4 bases removed from V and 3 bases from J, the gap between germline ends came to 13 bases. Germline V gene lookup returns CDR1 SGHRS and CDR2 YFSETQ. CDR3 length equals 14 residues. The CDR3 coding sequence is TGCGCCAGCAGCAGTCGGGCGTCGGACACTGAAGCTTTCTTT. As protein: CASSSRASDTEAFF.

This clonotype came up a few times. This rearrangement joins TRBV27 to TRBJ2-7; tentative D call: TRBD1 (6 bases). Germline V gives CDR1 MNHEY, CDR2 SMNVEV (reference sequence). V gave up 6 bases and J gave up 5 bases, with 11 bases separating them. This CDR3 comprises 12 residues. This CDR3 is CASSQTGHEQYF. The CDR3 DNA reads as TGTGCCAGCAGCCAGACAGGCCACGAGCAGTACTTC.

At least ten counts were recorded for this clonotype. This rearrangement joins TRBV28 to TRBJ1-3; D not certain. V shed 6 bases and J shed 4 bases, with 7 bases lying between them. The V gene's germline CDR1 is MDHEN and CDR2 SYDVKM. This CDR3 contains 12 residues. DNA of the CDR3: TGTGCCAGCAGAATCCCCGGAAACACCATATATTTT. It specifies CASRIPGNTIYF.